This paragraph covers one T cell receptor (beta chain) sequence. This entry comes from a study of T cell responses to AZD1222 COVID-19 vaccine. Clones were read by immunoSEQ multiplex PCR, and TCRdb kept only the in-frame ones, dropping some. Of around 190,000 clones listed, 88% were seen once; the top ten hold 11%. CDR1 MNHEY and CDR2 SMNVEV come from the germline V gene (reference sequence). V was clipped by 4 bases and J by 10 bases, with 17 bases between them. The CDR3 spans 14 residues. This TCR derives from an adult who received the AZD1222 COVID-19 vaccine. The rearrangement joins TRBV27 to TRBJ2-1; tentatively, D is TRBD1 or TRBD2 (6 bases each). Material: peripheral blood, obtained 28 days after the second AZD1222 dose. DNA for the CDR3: TGTGCCAGCAGTTCCAGACAGGCCGGGGGAGAGCAGTTCTTC. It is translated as CASSSRQAGGEQFF.